The rows below give T cell receptor beta chains drawn from one sample of a study of beta chain features in type 1 diabetes. Profiling relied on immunoSEQ multiplex PCR, and the TCRdb table lists in-frame clones only, not all of them. The sample yields around 500,000 clones, approximately 28% seen once. Sequenced: naive CD4+ T cells from blood. The receptors here all came from a man aged 18 to 29 in good health. Each CDR3 is given with its conserved first and last residue. A D gene is named only where the DNA matches it firmly. Part of the rows lack a size; the others show once, few, many or a class for expanded clones.

abundance	d_gene	v_gene	j_gene	CDR3nt	CDR3aa
-	-	TRBV30	TRBJ2-1	TGTGCCTGGAGCGCCAGACTAGAAAATGAGCAGTTCTTC	CAWSARLENEQFF
few	TRBD1	TRBV7-9	TRBJ1-1	TGTGCCAGCAGCCTGGACAGGGAGACTGAAGCTTTCTTT	CASSLDRETEAFF
-	TRBD1	TRBV30	TRBJ1-1	TGTGCCTGGAGTGCCTGGACAGGAGGGACTGAAGCTTTCTTT	CAWSAWTGGTEAFF
once	TRBD1	TRBV2	TRBJ2-1	TGTGCCTCTGACAGGGCGTCCTACAATGAGCAGTTCTTC	CASDRASYNEQFF
few	-	TRBV5-1	TRBJ2-2	TGCGCCAGCAGCTTGGATTCAGCGAACACCGGGGAGCTGTTTTTT	CASSLDSANTGELFF
-	TRBD2	TRBV5-1	TRBJ2-1	TGCGCCAGCAGCCTTACACACAAAACTAGCGGGAGCCGACATAGCGATGAGCAGTTCTTC	CASSLTHKTSGSRHSDEQFF
few	-	TRBV4-3	TRBJ2-3	TGCGCCAGCAGCCAAGTGGTACAGTTAGCAGATACGCAGTATTTT	CASSQVVQLADTQYF
few	TRBD2	TRBV7-2	TRBJ2-3	TGTGCCAGCAGCTTAGCAAGTCTAGCGGCGACCACAGATACGCAGTATTTT	CASSLASLAATTDTQYF
-	-	TRBV30	TRBJ1-3	TGTGCCTGGACTCCAGTCCGTGGCAGGGGCGGAAACACCATATATTTT	CAWTPVRGRGGNTIYF
-	-	TRBV9	TRBJ1-2	TGTGCCAGCAGCCAGGGAGACCATGGCTACACCTTC	CASSQGDHGYTF
-	TRBD2	TRBV5-1	TRBJ2-1	TGCGCCAGCAGCTTGTCGGCGGGAGCGCGCAATGAGCAGTTCTTC	CASSLSAGARNEQFF
-	-	TRBV19	TRBJ2-7	TGTGCCAGTAGTATAGACGGGAGTTACGAGCAGTACTTC	CASSIDGSYEQYF
few	-	TRBV29-1	TRBJ2-5	TGCAGCGGCGTGGGCCTGAGAGGAGAGACCCAGTACTTC	CSGVGLRGETQYF
few	TRBD1	TRBV7-9	TRBJ2-1	TGTGCCAGCAGCCCCCTGACAGGGGTCACTGAGCAGTTCTTC	CASSPLTGVTEQFF
-	-	TRBV9	TRBJ1-3	TGTGCCAGCAGCTCGGAAGGCCACTCTGGAAACACCATATATTTT	CASSSEGHSGNTIYF
-	-	TRBV9	TRBJ1-1	TGTGCCAGCAGCGTAGGGGGGTCCACTGAAGCTTTCTTT	CASSVGGSTEAFF
few	-	TRBV5-1	TRBJ2-3	TGCGCCAGCAGCCCTCTACGGAGCACAGATACGCAGTATTTT	CASSPLRSTDTQYF
-	-	TRBV4-2	TRBJ2-1	TGTGCCAGCAGCCGCGAGGTCTACGAGTCCAATGAGCAGTTCTTC	CASSREVYESNEQFF
few	-	TRBV30	TRBJ2-5	TGTGCCTGGAGTTGGGGAGGTTCGGAATTGGGCCAGTACTTC	CAWSWGGSELGQYF
-	-	TRBV7-8	TRBJ2-3	TGTGCCAGCAGCTTATCATCACTAACAGATACGCAGTATTTT	CASSLSSLTDTQYF
-	-	TRBV27	TRBJ2-1	TGTGCCAGCAGTTTTGGTGGGAGGCAAATCAATGAGCAGTTCTTC	CASSFGGRQINEQFF
few	-	TRBV29-1	TRBJ2-5	TGCAGCGTTGAGGGGGGAGCGGAGACCCAGTACTTC	CSVEGGAETQYF
-	-	TRBV20-1	TRBJ1-4	TGCAGTGCCCTCGGGGAAAAACTGTTTTTT	CSALGEKLFF
few	-	TRBV5-5	TRBJ2-7	TGTGCCAGCAGCTTCACGACCTACGAGCAGTACTTC	CASSFTTYEQYF
-	-	TRBV30	TRBJ1-1	TGTGCCTGGAGCGCCCTTAGGGACACTGAAGCTTTCTTT	CAWSALRDTEAFF
-	-	TRBV30	TRBJ1-1	TGTGCCTGGAGCCGACAGGCCTTCACTGAAGCTTTCTTT	CAWSRQAFTEAFF
few	-	TRBV6-5	TRBJ2-3	TGTGCCAGCCGGGCTAGCGAGCTGGGTACGCAGTATTTT	CASRASELGTQYF
-	-	TRBV14	TRBJ2-1	TGTGCCAGCAGCCAATACTTTTCAGGGAGCGCCTACAATGAGCAGTTCTTC	CASSQYFSGSAYNEQFF
-	-	TRBV7-7	TRBJ2-6	TGTGCTAGCAGTCAGAACAGGGTGGGCTCTGGGGCCAACGTCCTGACTTTC	CASSQNRVGSGANVLTF
-	-	TRBV10-3	TRBJ2-2	TGTGCCATCAGTCCAGACACCGGGGAGCTGTTTTTT	CAISPDTGELFF
few	TRBD2	TRBV6-5	TRBJ2-3	TGTGCCAGCAGTACGCCTAGCGGGATCTCAGATACGCAGTATTTT	CASSTPSGISDTQYF
few	-	TRBV5-1	TRBJ1-5	TGCGCCAGCAGCCCTGGTCCTAATCAGCCCCAGCATTTT	CASSPGPNQPQHF
-	-	TRBV18	TRBJ2-3	TGTGCCAGCTCACCACCGGAAAATCGAGATACGCAGTATTTT	CASSPPENRDTQYF
-	-	TRBV19	TRBJ2-1	TGTGCCAGTAGCCACAGGCGATACAATGAGCAGTTCTTC	CASSHRRYNEQFF
few	-	TRBV4-2	TRBJ2-1	TGTGCCAGCAGCCAAGTACGGGACGGTGAGCAGTTCTTC	CASSQVRDGEQFF
few	TRBD2	TRBV28	TRBJ2-5	TGTGCCAGCAGTTTATGGCTAGCGGGAAGAGAGACCCAGTACTTC	CASSLWLAGRETQYF
-	-	TRBV19	TRBJ2-1	TGTGCCAGTAGTATGGGTGGGACCTTATACAATGAGCAGTTCTTC	CASSMGGTLYNEQFF
-	-	TRBV28	TRBJ2-1	TGTGCCAGCAGTTCCCCCGTTTTTGGGGCAAGCTCCTACAATGAGCAGTTCTTC	CASSSPVFGASSYNEQFF
once	-	TRBV4-1	TRBJ1-1	TGCGCCAGCAGCCATGGGTCAGGGCCGAACACTGAAGCTTTCTTT	CASSHGSGPNTEAFF
-	-	TRBV7-9	TRBJ2-2	TGTGCCAGCAGCGCTGGGTCGCTGGCCGGGGAGCTGTTTTTT	CASSAGSLAGELFF
-	-	TRBV9	TRBJ1-3	TGTGCCAGCCTCTCTGGAAACACCATATATTTT	CASLSGNTIYF
-	-	TRBV10-3	TRBJ2-7	TGTGCCATCAGTGGCGGAGCGGGTTCCTACGAGCAGTACTTC	CAISGGAGSYEQYF
-	TRBD2	TRBV4-3	TRBJ2-7	TGCGCCAGCAGCCAAGGACTAGCGGGAGTCTACGAGCAGTACTTC	CASSQGLAGVYEQYF
-	TRBD2	TRBV4-2	TRBJ2-1	TGTGCCAGCAGCCAAGCCGGGCAGCGGGAGTACAATGAGCAGTTCTTC	CASSQAGQREYNEQFF
few	-	TRBV7-9	TRBJ2-6	TGTGCCAGCAGCCCCGACCTTTCTGGGGCCAACGTCCTGACTTTC	CASSPDLSGANVLTF
-	TRBD1	TRBV30	TRBJ1-5	TGTGCCTGGGAGGGGCCAGGGGGCTTCGGCAATCAGCCCCAGCATTTT	CAWEGPGGFGNQPQHF
-	TRBD1	TRBV7-9	TRBJ2-5	TGTGCCAGCAGCTTGGCGACAGGGAGCAAGACCCAGTACTTC	CASSLATGSKTQYF
few	-	TRBV30	TRBJ1-5	TGTGCCTGGACGACGGGAAATCAGCCCCAGCATTTT	CAWTTGNQPQHF
few	TRBD2	TRBV30	TRBJ2-3	TGTGCCTGGAGCCGACTAGCGGCAGATACGCAGTATTTT	CAWSRLAADTQYF
few	-	TRBV9	TRBJ2-6	TGTGCCAGCAGTTCCACAGGCTCTGGGGCCAACGTCCTGACTTTC	CASSSTGSGANVLTF
-	-	TRBV29-1	TRBJ1-4	TGCAGCGCCGAGGAGGGACTAAATGAAAAACTGTTTTTT	CSAEEGLNEKLFF
-	-	TRBV18	TRBJ2-7	TGTGCCAGCTCACCGGTCGATGACGAGCAGTACTTC	CASSPVDDEQYF
-	-	TRBV14	TRBJ2-6	TGTGCCAGCAGCCAAGTATCCCCTGGGGCCAACGTCCTGACTTTC	CASSQVSPGANVLTF
few	-	TRBV15	TRBJ2-5	TGTGCCACCAGCAGAGTGATGGAGACCCAGTACTTC	CATSRVMETQYF